Given below is one TCR beta chain in context. Its specificity is unknown. Around 4,000 ng of total RNA went into each TCR library. Addition of UMIs with a 6-nucleotide sample barcode was achieved by template switching. TCRdb reanalyzed the 5' RACE reads and collapses them to one entry per CDR3 protein, without DNA. Reported are fewer than 550,000 distinct CDR3 sequences; the ten largest clones contain 2% to 2.5%. This record belongs to a study of monozygotic twins with inflammatory bowel disease. Whole-study findings and limits: Those with IBD had lower TCRbeta diversity (inverse Simpson) than their healthy co-twins did.

The CDR3 is 13 residues long. The sequencing sample was made of blood. The rearrangement joins TRBV12-3 or TRBV12-4 to TRBJ1-2; checking the TCRdb D call of TRBD1 is not possible without DNA. The sequence was obtained from a human donor with ulcerative colitis or Crohn's disease, or a healthy co-twin of an affected twin (not recorded which). CDR3 region: CASSRPPGDGYTF.